This TCR beta chain was identified during a study of T cells in localized non-small cell lung cancer. Germline values: CDR1 KGHSH, CDR2 LQKENI. CDR3 length: 17 amino acids. Trimming cost V 3 bases and J 6 bases, with 23 bases left between them. Only in-frame clones appear in the TCRdb table, and some are missing; sequencing was by immunoSEQ multiplex PCR. The sample lists roughly 67,000 clones; approximately 85% were seen once. The sample was peripheral blood, taken before any cancer treatment. The sequence was obtained from a female donor over 55 with stage I lung adenocarcinoma. The V and J genes are TRBV18 and TRBJ1-1, with D possibly TRBD1 on 5 matching bases. The CDR3 is CASSPTGYEGRGAEAFF. Written as DNA, the CDR3 is TGTGCCAGCTCACCGACCGGGTATGAGGGACGGGGCGCTGAAGCTTTCTTT.